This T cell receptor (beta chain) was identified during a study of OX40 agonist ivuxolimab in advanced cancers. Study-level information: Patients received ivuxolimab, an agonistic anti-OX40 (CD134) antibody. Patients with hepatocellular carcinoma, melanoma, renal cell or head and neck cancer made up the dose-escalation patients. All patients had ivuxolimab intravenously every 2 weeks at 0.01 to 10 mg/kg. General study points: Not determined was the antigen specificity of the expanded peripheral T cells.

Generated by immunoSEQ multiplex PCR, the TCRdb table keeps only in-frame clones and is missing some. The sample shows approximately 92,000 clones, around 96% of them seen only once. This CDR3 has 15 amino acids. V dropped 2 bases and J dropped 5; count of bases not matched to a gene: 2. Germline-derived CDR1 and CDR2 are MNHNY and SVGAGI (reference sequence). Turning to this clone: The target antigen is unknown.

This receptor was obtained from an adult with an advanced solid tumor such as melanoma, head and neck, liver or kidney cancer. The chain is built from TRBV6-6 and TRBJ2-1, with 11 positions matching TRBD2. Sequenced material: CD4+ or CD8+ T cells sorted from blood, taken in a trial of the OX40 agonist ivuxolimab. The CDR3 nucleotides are TGTGCCAGCAGTTACCTAGCGGGAGGCCACAATGAGCAGTTCTTC. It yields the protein CASSYLAGGHNEQFF.